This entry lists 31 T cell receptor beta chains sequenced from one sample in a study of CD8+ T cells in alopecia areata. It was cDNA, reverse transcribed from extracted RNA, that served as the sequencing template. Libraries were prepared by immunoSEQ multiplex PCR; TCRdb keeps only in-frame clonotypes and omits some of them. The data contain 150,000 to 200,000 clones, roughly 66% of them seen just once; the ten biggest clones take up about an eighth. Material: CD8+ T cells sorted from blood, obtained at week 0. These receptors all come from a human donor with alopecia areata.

DNA of the CDR3: TGTGCCAGCAGTTTAATGGGCACAGATACGCAGTATTTT. It yields the protein CASSLMGTDTQYF. The V gene is TRBV27, the J gene TRBJ2-3, with unresolved D. V shed 2 bases and J shed 1 base, with 4 bases lying between them. Germline V lookup: CDR1 MNHEY, CDR2 SMNVEV (reference sequence). The CDR3 spans 13 residues.

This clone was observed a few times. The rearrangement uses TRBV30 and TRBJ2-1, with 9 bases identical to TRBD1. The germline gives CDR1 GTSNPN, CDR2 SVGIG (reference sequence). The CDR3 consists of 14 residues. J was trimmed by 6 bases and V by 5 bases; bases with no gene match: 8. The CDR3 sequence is CAWEQGQGINEQFF. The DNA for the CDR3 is TGTGCCTGGGAACAGGGACAGGGTATCAATGAGCAGTTCTTC. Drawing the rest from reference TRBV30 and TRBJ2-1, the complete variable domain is SQTIHQWPATLVQPVGSPLSLECTVEGTSNPNLYWYRQAAGRGLQLLFYSVGIGQISSEVPQNLSASRPQDRQFILSSKKLLLSDSGFYLCAWEQGQGINEQFFGPGTRLTVL.

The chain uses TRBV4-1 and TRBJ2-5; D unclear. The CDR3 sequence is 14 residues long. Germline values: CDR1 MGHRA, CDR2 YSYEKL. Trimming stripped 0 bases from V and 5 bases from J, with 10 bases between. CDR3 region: CASSQESRTETQYF. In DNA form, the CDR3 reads TGCGCCAGCAGCCAAGAATCCAGGACGGAGACCCAGTACTTC.

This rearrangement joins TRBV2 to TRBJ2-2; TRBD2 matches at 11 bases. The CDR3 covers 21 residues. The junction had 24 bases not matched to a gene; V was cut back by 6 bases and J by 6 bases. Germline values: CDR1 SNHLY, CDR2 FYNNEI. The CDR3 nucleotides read TGTGCCAGCAGACTACCTCTGACTAGCGGGGTCTCTCTTGTAGACGCCGGGGAGCTGTTTTTT. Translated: CASRLPLTSGVSLVDAGELFF.

CDR3 DNA sequence: TGTGCCACCAGCAAACCAACAGGGGCCAACAATGAGCAGTTCTTC. Translated, it gives CATSKPTGANNEQFF. The chain employs TRBV15 and TRBJ2-1, with 7 bases identical to TRBD1. CDR3 length: 15 amino acids. The germline V gene has CDR1 LNHNV and CDR2 YYDKDF (reference sequence). The ends lost 4 bases at V and 5 bases at J; junction bases unmatched: 8.

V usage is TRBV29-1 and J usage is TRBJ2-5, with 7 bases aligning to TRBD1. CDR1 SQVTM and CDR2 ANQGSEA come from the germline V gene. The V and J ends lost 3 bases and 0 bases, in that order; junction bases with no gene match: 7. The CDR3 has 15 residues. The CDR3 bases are TGCAGCGTTGAGGGAACAGGGGCCTACCAAGAGACCCAGTACTTC. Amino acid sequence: CSVEGTGAYQETQYF.

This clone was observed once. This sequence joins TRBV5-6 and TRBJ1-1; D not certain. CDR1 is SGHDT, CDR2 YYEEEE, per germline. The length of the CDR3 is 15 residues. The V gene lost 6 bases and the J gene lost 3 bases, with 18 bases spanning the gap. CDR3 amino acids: CASTEGDIIDTEAFF. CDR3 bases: TGTGCCAGCACCGAGGGAGACATAATCGACACTGAAGCTTTCTTT.

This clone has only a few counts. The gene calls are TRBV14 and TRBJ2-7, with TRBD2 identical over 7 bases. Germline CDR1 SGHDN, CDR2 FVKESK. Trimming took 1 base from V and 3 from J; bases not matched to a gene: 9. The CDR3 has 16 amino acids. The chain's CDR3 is CASSQGMGGYYYEQYF. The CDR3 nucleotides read TGTGCCAGCAGCCAAGGTATGGGAGGGTACTACTACGAGCAGTACTTC.

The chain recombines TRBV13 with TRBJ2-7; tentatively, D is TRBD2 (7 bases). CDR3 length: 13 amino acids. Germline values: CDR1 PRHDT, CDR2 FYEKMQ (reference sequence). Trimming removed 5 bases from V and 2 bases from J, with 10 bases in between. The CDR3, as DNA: TGTGCCAGCAGCAGGGGGGGTACCTACGAGCAGTACTTC. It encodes CASSRGGTYEQYF. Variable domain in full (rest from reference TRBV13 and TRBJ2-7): AAGVIQSPRHLIKEKRETATLKCYPIPRHDTVYWYQQGPGQDPQFLISFYEKMQSDKGSIPDRFSAQQFSDYHSELNMSSLELGDSALYFCASSRGGTYEQYFGPGTRLTVT.

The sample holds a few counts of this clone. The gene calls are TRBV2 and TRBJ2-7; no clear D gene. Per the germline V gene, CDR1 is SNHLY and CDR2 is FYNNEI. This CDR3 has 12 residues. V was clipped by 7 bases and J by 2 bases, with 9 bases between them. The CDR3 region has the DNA TGTGCCAGCACTGGTAACGCCTACGAGCAGTACTTC. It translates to CASTGNAYEQYF.

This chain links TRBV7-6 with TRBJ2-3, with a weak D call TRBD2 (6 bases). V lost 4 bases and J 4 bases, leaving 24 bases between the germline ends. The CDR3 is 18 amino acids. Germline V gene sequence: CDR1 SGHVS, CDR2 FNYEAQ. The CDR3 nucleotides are TGTGCCAGCAGCTCGCCCAAGGCTATCGGGGGAACGTCAGATACGCAGTATTTT. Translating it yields CASSSPKAIGGTSDTQYF. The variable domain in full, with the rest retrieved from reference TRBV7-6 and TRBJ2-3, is GAGVSQSPRYKVTKRGQDVALRCDPISGHVSLYWYRQALGQGPEFLTYFNYEAQQDKSGLPNDRFSAERPEGSISTLTIQRTEQRDSAMYRCASSSPKAIGGTSDTQYFGPGTRLTVL.

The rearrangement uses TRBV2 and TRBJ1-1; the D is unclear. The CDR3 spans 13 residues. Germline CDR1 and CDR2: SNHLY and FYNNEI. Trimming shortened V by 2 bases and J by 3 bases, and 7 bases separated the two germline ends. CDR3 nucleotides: TGTGCCAGCAGTGAATACGGGTACACTGAAGCTTTCTTT. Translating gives CASSEYGYTEAFF.

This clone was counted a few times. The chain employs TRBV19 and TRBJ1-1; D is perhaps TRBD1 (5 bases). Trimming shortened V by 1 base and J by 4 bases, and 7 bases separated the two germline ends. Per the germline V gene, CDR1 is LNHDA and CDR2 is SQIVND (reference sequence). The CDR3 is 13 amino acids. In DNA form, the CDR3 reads TGTGCCAGTAGTATAGCAGGGCCCACTGAAGCTTTCTTT. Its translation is CASSIAGPTEAFF.

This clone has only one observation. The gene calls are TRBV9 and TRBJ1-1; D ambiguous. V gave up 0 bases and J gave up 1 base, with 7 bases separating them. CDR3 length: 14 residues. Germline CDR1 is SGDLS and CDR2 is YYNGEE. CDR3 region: CASSVAGRNTEAFF. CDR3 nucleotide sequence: TGTGCCAGCAGCGTAGCGGGGAGGAACACTGAAGCTTTCTTT.

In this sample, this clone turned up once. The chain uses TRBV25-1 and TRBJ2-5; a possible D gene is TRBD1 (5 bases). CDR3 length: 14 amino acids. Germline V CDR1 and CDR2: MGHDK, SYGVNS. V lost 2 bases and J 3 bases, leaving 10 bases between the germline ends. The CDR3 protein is CASSERTWEETQYF. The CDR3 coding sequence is TGTGCCAGCAGTGAACGGACATGGGAAGAGACCCAGTACTTC.

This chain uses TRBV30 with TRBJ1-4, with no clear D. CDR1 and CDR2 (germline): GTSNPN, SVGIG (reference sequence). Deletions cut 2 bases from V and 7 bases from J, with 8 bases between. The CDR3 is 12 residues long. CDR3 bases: TGTGCCTGGAGTTCTTATACTGAAAAACTGTTTTTT. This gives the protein CAWSSYTEKLFF.

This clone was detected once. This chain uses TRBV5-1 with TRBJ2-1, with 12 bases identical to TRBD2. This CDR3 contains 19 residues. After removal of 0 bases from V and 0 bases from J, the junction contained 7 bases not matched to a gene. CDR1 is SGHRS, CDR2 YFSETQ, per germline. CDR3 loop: CASSLASGGAPSSYNEQFF. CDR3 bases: TGCGCCAGCAGCTTGGCTAGCGGGGGGGCCCCGAGCTCCTACAATGAGCAGTTCTTC.

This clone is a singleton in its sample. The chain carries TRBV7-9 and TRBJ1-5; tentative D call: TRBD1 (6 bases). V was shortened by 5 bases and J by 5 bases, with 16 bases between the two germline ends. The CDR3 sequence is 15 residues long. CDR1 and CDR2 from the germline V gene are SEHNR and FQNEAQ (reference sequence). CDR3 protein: CASSRNRAPDQPQHF. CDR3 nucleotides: TGTGCCAGCAGCAGAAACAGGGCCCCCGATCAGCCCCAGCATTTT.

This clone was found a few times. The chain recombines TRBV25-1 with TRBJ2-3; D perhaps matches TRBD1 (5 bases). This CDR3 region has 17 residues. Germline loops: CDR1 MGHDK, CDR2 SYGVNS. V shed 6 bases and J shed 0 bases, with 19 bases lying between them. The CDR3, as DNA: TGTGCCAGCAGCTCCCCCAGGGATTACACTAGCACAGATACGCAGTATTTT. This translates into CASSSPRDYTSTDTQYF.

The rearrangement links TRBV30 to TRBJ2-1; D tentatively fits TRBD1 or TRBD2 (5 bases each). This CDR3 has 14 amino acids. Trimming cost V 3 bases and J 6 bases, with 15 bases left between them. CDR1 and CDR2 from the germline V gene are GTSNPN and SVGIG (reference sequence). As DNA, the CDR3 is TGTGCCTGGAGCCCATGGGACCTAGTCAATGAGCAGTTCTTC. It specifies CAWSPWDLVNEQFF.

CDR3 DNA sequence: TGTGCCAGCAGCTTGGCCCGGGACACCATATATTTT. Its translation: CASSLARDTIYF. The chain combines TRBV5-6 with TRBJ1-3; D unresolved. Germline V gene data show CDR1 as SGHDT and CDR2 as YYEEEE. The CDR3 covers 12 residues. Trimming removed 0 bases at V and 8 bases at J, with 6 bases between. The variable domain in full, completed from reference TRBV5-6 and TRBJ1-3, reads DAGVTQSPTHLIKTRGQQVTLRCSPKSGHDTVSWYQQALGQGPQFIFQYYEEEERQRGNFPDRFSGHQFPNYSSELNVNALLLGDSALYLCASSLARDTIYFGEGSWLTVV.

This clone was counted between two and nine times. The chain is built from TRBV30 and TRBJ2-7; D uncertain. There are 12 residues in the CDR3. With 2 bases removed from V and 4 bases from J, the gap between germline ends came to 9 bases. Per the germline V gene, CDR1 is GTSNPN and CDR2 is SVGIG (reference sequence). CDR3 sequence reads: CAWSPVVYEQYF. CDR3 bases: TGTGCCTGGAGTCCGGTAGTTTACGAGCAGTACTTC.

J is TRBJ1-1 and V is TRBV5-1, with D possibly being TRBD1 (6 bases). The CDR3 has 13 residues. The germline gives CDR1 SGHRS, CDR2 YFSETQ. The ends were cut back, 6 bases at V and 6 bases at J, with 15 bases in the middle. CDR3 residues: CASTQTGFAEAFF. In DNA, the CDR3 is TGCGCCAGCACCCAAACAGGGTTCGCTGAAGCTTTCTTT.

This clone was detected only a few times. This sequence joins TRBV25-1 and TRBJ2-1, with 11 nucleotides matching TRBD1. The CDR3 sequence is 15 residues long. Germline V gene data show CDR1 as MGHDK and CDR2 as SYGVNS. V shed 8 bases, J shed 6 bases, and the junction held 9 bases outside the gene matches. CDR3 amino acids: CASGWGQGVSNEQFF. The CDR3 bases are TGTGCCAGCGGATGGGGACAGGGGGTTAGCAATGAGCAGTTCTTC.

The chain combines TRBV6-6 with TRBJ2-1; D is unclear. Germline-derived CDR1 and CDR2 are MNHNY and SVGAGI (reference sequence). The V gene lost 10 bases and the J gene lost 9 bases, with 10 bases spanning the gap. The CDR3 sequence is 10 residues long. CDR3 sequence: CATTTGEQFF. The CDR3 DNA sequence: TGTGCCACCACCACCGGTGAGCAGTTCTTC.

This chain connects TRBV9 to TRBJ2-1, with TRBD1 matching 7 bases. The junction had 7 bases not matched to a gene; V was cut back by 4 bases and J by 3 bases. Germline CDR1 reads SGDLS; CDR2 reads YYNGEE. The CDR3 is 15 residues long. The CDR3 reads CASSSRDSLYNEQFF. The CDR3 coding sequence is TGTGCCAGCAGCTCCCGGGACAGCCTCTACAATGAGCAGTTCTTC. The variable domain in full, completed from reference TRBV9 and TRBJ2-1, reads DSGVTQTPKHLITATGQRVTLRCSPRSGDLSVYWYQQSLDQGLQFLIQYYNGEERAKGNILERFSAQQFPDLHSELNLSSLELGDSALYFCASSSRDSLYNEQFFGPGTRLTVL.

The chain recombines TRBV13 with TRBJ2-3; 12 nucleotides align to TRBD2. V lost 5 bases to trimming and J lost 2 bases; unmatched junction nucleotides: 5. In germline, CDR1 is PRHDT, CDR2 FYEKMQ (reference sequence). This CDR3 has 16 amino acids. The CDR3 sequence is CASSTRLAGDTDTQYF. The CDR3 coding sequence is TGTGCCAGCAGCACCAGACTAGCGGGGGACACAGATACGCAGTATTTT.

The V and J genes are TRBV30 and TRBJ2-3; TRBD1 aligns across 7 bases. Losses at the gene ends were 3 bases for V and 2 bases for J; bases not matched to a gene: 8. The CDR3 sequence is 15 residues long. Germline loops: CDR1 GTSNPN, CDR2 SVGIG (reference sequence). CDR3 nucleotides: TGTGCCTGGAGCTCGGGACAGAGTCCCACAGATACGCAGTATTTT. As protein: CAWSSGQSPTDTQYF.

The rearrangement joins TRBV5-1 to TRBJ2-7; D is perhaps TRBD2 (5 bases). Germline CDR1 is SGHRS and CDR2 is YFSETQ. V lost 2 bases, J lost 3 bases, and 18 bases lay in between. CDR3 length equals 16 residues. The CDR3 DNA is TGCGCCAGCAGCTTAAAAGGGTACTTGGACTTCTACGAGCAGTACTTC. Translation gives CASSLKGYLDFYEQYF.

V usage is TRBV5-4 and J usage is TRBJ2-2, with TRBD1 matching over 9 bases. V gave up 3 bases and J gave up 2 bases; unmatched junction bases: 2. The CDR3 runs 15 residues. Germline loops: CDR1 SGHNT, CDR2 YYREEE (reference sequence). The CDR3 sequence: CASSSDRGNTGELFF. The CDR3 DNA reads TGTGCCAGCAGCTCGGACAGGGGTAACACCGGGGAGCTGTTTTTT.

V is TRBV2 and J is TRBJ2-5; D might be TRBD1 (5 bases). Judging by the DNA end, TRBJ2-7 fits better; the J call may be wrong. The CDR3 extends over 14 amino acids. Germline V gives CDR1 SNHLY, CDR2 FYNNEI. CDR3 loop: CASSERQGFYEQYF. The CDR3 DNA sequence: TGTGCCAGCAGTGAGAGGCAGGGTTTCTACGAGCAGTACTTC.